These 18 T cell receptor beta chains share one sample of origin, sequenced in a study of shared clonotypes between healthy human individuals. The method was immunoSEQ multiplex PCR; TCRdb's version includes in-frame clones alone and lacks a portion of them. Of some 2,000,000 clones listed, 85% to 95% are singletons. Sequenced sample: naive CD4+ T cells sorted from blood. As for subset: CD45RA+ positively selected. The source of these receptors is a man aged 18 to 30 in good health.

V gene TRBV28 combines with J gene TRBJ1-2; the D gene is possibly TRBD1 (5 bases). Germline V gene data show CDR1 as MDHEN and CDR2 as SYDVKM. The CDR3 contains 16 residues. The ends were cut back, 6 bases at V and 0 bases at J, with 17 bases in the middle. CDR3 residues: CASRGSRLGANYGYTF. The DNA for the CDR3 is TGTGCCAGCAGAGGATCCCGGCTGGGGGCTAACTATGGCTACACCTTC.

For this clone: Additional DNA sequences in this sample encode the identical CDR3. The CDR3 DNA follows: TGCGCCAGCAGCTTGGCGGGAGCTAGCACAGATACGCAGTATTTT. Translation: CASSLAGASTDTQYF. V usage is TRBV5-1 and J usage is TRBJ2-3; TRBD2 might be the D (6 bases). The CDR3 runs 15 residues. Germline CDR1 and CDR2: SGHRS and YFSETQ. Trimming cost V 0 bases and J 0 bases, with 8 bases left between them.

This clone was found once. This CDR3 is also generated by other DNA sequences in the sample. This chain connects TRBV18 to TRBJ2-7; possibly TRBD2 for D (5 bases). CDR1 and CDR2 (germline): KGHSH, LQKENI. Trimming removed 2 bases at V and 6 bases at J, with 8 bases between. The CDR3 runs 12 residues. The CDR3 loop is CASSPSGLEQYF. For the CDR3, the DNA is TGTGCCAGCTCACCATCCGGACTCGAGCAGTACTTC.

This sequence joins TRBV6-1 and TRBJ1-2; D remains unclear. Trimming removed 0 bases from V and 7 bases from J, with 12 bases in between. Germline loops: CDR1 MNHNS, CDR2 SASEGT. The CDR3 runs to 14 residues. The CDR3, as DNA: TGTGCCAGCAGTGAAGCAGGCGCAGGAGGTGGCTACACCTTC. As protein: CASSEAGAGGGYTF.

V gene TRBV6-5 combines with J gene TRBJ1-4, with D hard to call. Germline V gene lookup returns CDR1 MNHEY and CDR2 SVGAGI. The CDR3 has 15 amino acids. V dropped 0 bases and J dropped 7 bases, with 12 bases sitting between them. CDR3 in amino acids: CASSYSSVGGEKLFF. The CDR3 region has the DNA TGTGCCAGCAGTTACTCTTCCGTTGGAGGTGAAAAACTGTTTTTT.

This chain uses TRBV5-4 with TRBJ1-1; 8 bases align to TRBD1. V lost 3 bases to trimming and J lost 4 bases; unmatched junction nucleotides: 8. This CDR3 is 15 amino acids long. Per the germline V gene, CDR1 is SGHNT and CDR2 is YYREEE (reference sequence). CDR3 sequence: CASSSTGDLGTEAFF. In DNA, the CDR3 is TGTGCCAGCAGCTCGACAGGGGATCTCGGCACTGAAGCTTTCTTT.

J is TRBJ1-1 and V is TRBV5-1; D is possibly TRBD1 (6 bases). Between the trimmed V and J ends, which lost 5 bases and 0 bases, there was a span of 29 bases. Germline V gene data show CDR1 as SGHRS and CDR2 as YFSETQ. This CDR3 contains 20 residues. For the CDR3, the DNA is TGCGCCAGCAGAACCCTCGGGGGCTTCCGAGGGACTAACATGAACACTGAAGCTTTCTTT. Amino acids: CASRTLGGFRGTNMNTEAFF. Full variable domain (outside the CDR3, taken from reference TRBV5-1 and TRBJ1-1): KAGVTQTPRYLIKTRGQQVTLSCSPISGHRSVSWYQQTPGQGLQFLFEYFSETQRNKGNFPGRFSGRQFSNSRSEMNVSTLELGDSALYLCASRTLGGFRGTNMNTEAFFGQGTRLTVV.

The V call is TRBV9, the J call TRBJ2-7, with D uncertain. The CDR3 runs to 15 residues. The germline V gene has CDR1 SGDLS and CDR2 YYNGEE. V was pared by 2 bases and J by 0 bases, with 12 bases between. CDR3 in amino acids: CASSVEGGPSYEQYF. CDR3 DNA sequence: TGTGCCAGCAGCGTCGAAGGTGGTCCCTCCTACGAGCAGTACTTC. The whole variable domain, remainder taken from reference TRBV9 and TRBJ2-7, is DSGVTQTPKHLITATGQRVTLRCSPRSGDLSVYWYQQSLDQGLQFLIQYYNGEERAKGNILERFSAQQFPDLHSELNLSSLELGDSALYFCASSVEGGPSYEQYFGPGTRLTVT.

This sequence joins TRBV7-9 and TRBJ2-5; TRBD2 is a possible D gene (7 bases). This CDR3 region has 16 residues. With 6 bases removed from V and 4 bases from J, the gap between germline ends came to 21 bases. The germline V gene has CDR1 SEHNR and CDR2 FQNEAQ (reference sequence). In DNA form, the CDR3 reads TGTGCCAGCAGGTCAAGACCTCAGGGGACTACAGAGACCCAGTACTTC. It is translated as CASRSRPQGTTETQYF. The variable domain in full, completed from reference TRBV7-9 and TRBJ2-5, reads DTGVSQNPRHKITKRGQNVTFRCDPISEHNRLYWYRQTLGQGPEFLTYFQNEAQLEKSRLLSDRFSAERPKGSFSTLEIQRTEQGDSAMYLCASRSRPQGTTETQYFGPGTRLLVL.

The chain employs TRBV9 and TRBJ1-1; perhaps TRBD1 as D (6 bases). Trimming left V 7 bases short and J 0 bases short, with 10 bases between. Germline-derived CDR1 and CDR2 are SGDLS and YYNGEE. The CDR3 runs 13 residues. CDR3 bases: TGTGCCAGCGAGGGGGTCTTGAACACTGAAGCTTTCTTT. Amino acids: CASEGVLNTEAFF.

This clone showed up just once. The J gene is TRBJ2-7, the V gene TRBV4-2, with 10 bases that match TRBD1. From germline, CDR1 is LGHNA and CDR2 YNFKEQ. With 1 base clipped from V and 2 bases from J, the junction kept 5 bases outside the gene matches. This CDR3 region has 16 residues. DNA of the CDR3: TGTGCCAGCAGCCAAGGGGGACAGGGGATAACCTACGAGCAGTACTTC. This encodes CASSQGGQGITYEQYF.

The chain has TRBV11-2 and TRBJ1-3; the D gene is possibly TRBD1 (5 bases). This CDR3 is 15 amino acids long. The V gene's germline CDR1 is SGHAT and CDR2 FQNNGV. The ends were cut back, 2 bases at V and 0 bases at J, with 8 bases in the middle. The CDR3 nucleotides read TGTGCCAGCAGCTTACTCAGGGCCTCTGGAAACACCATATATTTT. This gives the protein CASSLLRASGNTIYF. The full variable domain, its missing parts supplied by reference TRBV11-2 and TRBJ1-3, is EAGVAQSPRYKIIEKRQSVAFWCNPISGHATLYWYQQILGQGPKLLIQFQNNGVVDDSQLPKDRFSAERLKGVDSTLKIQPAKLEDSAVYLCASSLLRASGNTIYFGEGSWLTVV.

As to this clone: This sample includes further DNA sequences coding for the same CDR3. The genes are TRBV7-2 and TRBJ2-7, with TRBD1 as a possible D gene (6 bases). This CDR3 is built from 14 residues. Per the germline V gene, CDR1 is SGHTA and CDR2 is FQGNSA. V lost 5 bases, J lost 2 bases, and 13 bases lay in between. The CDR3 loop reads CASSPQGSAYEQYF. CDR3 DNA sequence: TGTGCCAGCAGCCCACAGGGTTCTGCCTACGAGCAGTACTTC.

This clone has only one observation. The chain uses TRBV9 and TRBJ2-5; tentative D call: TRBD2 (6 bases). This CDR3 region has 14 residues. Trimming pared 3 bases from V and 1 base from J, leaving 10 bases between. CDR1 and CDR2 (germline): SGDLS, YYNGEE. CDR3: CASSGAGPQETQYF. Written as DNA, the CDR3 is TGTGCCAGCAGCGGGGCGGGACCCCAAGAGACCCAGTACTTC.

This sequence joins TRBV28 and TRBJ2-1; TRBD2 matches 9 bases. This CDR3 is built from 15 residues. The V gene end was trimmed by 4 bases and the J gene end by 6 bases; junction bases not matched to a gene: 7. Looked up from germline, CDR1 is MDHEN and CDR2 is SYDVKM. CDR3 region: CASSSSGLAGNEQFF. The DNA of the CDR3 is TGTGCCAGCAGTTCATCGGGACTAGCTGGCAATGAGCAGTTCTTC.

This chain joins TRBV2 and TRBJ1-5; tentative D call: TRBD1 (5 bases). The V end lost 6 bases, the J end lost 7 bases, and 16 bases lay between the germline ends. Germline assignment: CDR1 SNHLY and CDR2 FYNNEI. The CDR3 is 14 residues long. CDR3 region: CASSSGGNFQPQHF. As DNA, the CDR3 is TGTGCCAGCAGCTCCGGGGGGAATTTCCAGCCCCAGCATTTT.

This clone has only one observation. This chain connects TRBV7-9 to TRBJ2-7; D possibly corresponds to TRBD1 (6 bases). V was pared by 1 base and J by 4 bases, with 11 bases between. The CDR3 contains 14 residues. Germline lookup yields CDR1 SEHNR and CDR2 FQNEAQ (reference sequence). CDR3 DNA sequence: TGTGCCAGCAGCTTAGGACAGGCCGGGTACGAGCAGTACTTC. Protein sequence: CASSLGQAGYEQYF.

This rearrangement joins TRBV30 to TRBJ1-2; 10 bases agree with TRBD1. The germline V gene has CDR1 GTSNPN and CDR2 SVGIG (reference sequence). With 1 base clipped from V and 5 bases from J, the junction kept 22 bases outside the gene matches. The length of the CDR3 is 20 residues. The CDR3 region has the DNA TGTGCCTGGAGTGATCCGCGGGCTAATCCTCCGGGACAGGGGTGGTATGGCTACACCTTC. Its translation is CAWSDPRANPPGQGWYGYTF. The full variable domain, rest sourced from reference TRBV30 and TRBJ1-2, is SQTIHQWPATLVQPVGSPLSLECTVEGTSNPNLYWYRQAAGRGLQLLFYSVGIGQISSEVPQNLSASRPQDRQFILSSKKLLLSDSGFYLCAWSDPRANPPGQGWYGYTFGSGTRLTVV.